One sample yielded the 28 T cell receptor beta chains listed below, sequenced in a study of cytomegalovirus exposure and HLA in healthy donors. Researchers ran the PCR with 60 Vbeta and 13 Jbeta primers. The repertoire was sequenced with immunoSEQ multiplex PCR; TCRdb's copy has only in-frame clones and lacks some. The sample shows 130,000 or so clones, over 60% of them seen only once. Sequencing was carried out using PBMCs. The receptors were sampled from a man between 18 and 35 years old in good health and CMV-seronegative.

Details on this clone: The junction differs from germline at one of its ends, possibly a read error. The chain employs TRBV10-2 and TRBJ2-3, with TRBD1 identical over 11 bases. This CDR3 has 16 amino acids. Germline V lookup: CDR1 WSHSY, CDR2 SAAADI. The CDR3 DNA sequence: TGCGCCCGCAGCCCTTGGACAGGGGGCGATACAGATACGCAGTATTTT. It encodes CARSPWTGGDTDTQYF.

This clone was detected a few times. The chain combines TRBV15 with TRBJ2-5; 8 nucleotides line up with TRBD1. J lost 2 bases, V lost 0 bases, and 2 bases had no gene match. The CDR3 runs 15 residues. Germline CDR1 reads LNHNV; CDR2 reads YYDKDF (reference sequence). The DNA of the CDR3 is TGTGCCACCAGCAGAGAGGACAGGGAACAAGAGACCCAGTACTTC. Residues: CATSREDREQETQYF. Full variable domain (rest looked up from reference TRBV15 and TRBJ2-5): DAMVIQNPRYQVTQFGKPVTLSCSQTLNHNVMYWYQQKSSQAPKLLFHYYDKDFNNEADTPDNFQSRRPNTSFCFLDIRSPGLGDTAMYLCATSREDREQETQYFGPGTRLLVL.

A few counts support this clone. The chain links TRBV6-1 to TRBJ1-2; D is unresolved. There are 12 residues in the CDR3. V was pared by 9 bases and J by 10 bases, with 18 bases between. The germline V gene has CDR1 MNHNS and CDR2 SASEGT. The CDR3 DNA reads TGTGCCAGTTCGCTATTCTTGCTCCCCTACACCTTC. Amino acid sequence: CASSLFLLPYTF.

The chain joins TRBV29-1 to TRBJ1-5; TRBD1 matches at 8 bases. V lost 5 bases, J lost 2 bases, and 5 bases stayed unmatched. The CDR3 is 14 residues long. The V gene's germline CDR1 is SQVTM and CDR2 ANQGSEA. CDR3 amino acids: CSVWTGLGNQPQHF. The CDR3 region has the DNA TGCAGCGTTTGGACAGGGCTTGGCAATCAGCCCCAGCATTTT.

The genes are TRBV4-2 and TRBJ2-7, with D perhaps matching TRBD1 (8 bases). In germline, CDR1 is LGHNA, CDR2 YNFKEQ. The CDR3 consists of 17 residues. The ends were cut back, 1 base at V and 1 base at J, with 17 bases in the middle. Written as DNA, the CDR3 is TGTGCCAGCAGCCAAGGGATTACAGGGGGGGCGTCCTACGAGCAGTACTTC. This encodes CASSQGITGGASYEQYF.

This chain links TRBV10-3 with TRBJ1-1, with TRBD1 matching over 8 bases. V lost 5 bases and J lost 1; bases outside the gene matches: 6. The CDR3 extends over 15 amino acids. From germline, CDR1 is ENHRY and CDR2 SYGVKD. Written as DNA, the CDR3 is TGTGCCATCAGTATGGACAGGGCGGGGAACACTGAAGCTTTCTTT. Translation gives CAISMDRAGNTEAFF.

This chain uses TRBV30 with TRBJ2-2; perhaps TRBD1 as D (5 bases). This CDR3 has 16 amino acids. The V end was cut by 0 bases, the J end by 2 bases, with 13 bases between. CDR1 is GTSNPN, CDR2 SVGIG, per germline (reference sequence). The chain's CDR3 is CAWSVLTGLNTGELFF. Written as DNA, the CDR3 is TGTGCCTGGAGTGTACTCACAGGATTAAACACCGGGGAGCTGTTTTTT.

The chain employs TRBV7-2 and TRBJ2-5, with D possibly matching TRBD2 (5 bases). V gave up 5 bases and J gave up 5 bases, with 15 bases separating them. Germline V lookup: CDR1 SGHTA, CDR2 FQGNSA. The CDR3 runs to 14 residues. CDR3 region: CASSPDGIVETQYF. The CDR3 DNA reads as TGTGCCAGCAGCCCTGACGGGATCGTGGAGACCCAGTACTTC.

This clone was counted only a few times. V and J are TRBV25-1 and TRBJ2-7; possibly TRBD1 for D (5 bases). V was pared by 2 bases and J by 7 bases, with 6 bases between. CDR3 length equals 11 residues. Germline CDR1 MGHDK, CDR2 SYGVNS. CDR3 DNA sequence: TGTGCCAGCAGTGAAAGGGGAGAGCAGTACTTC. Its translation: CASSERGEQYF.

This chain links TRBV5-1 with TRBJ2-1; 9 nucleotides align to TRBD1. J gave up 9 bases and V 4 bases, and 11 bases lay outside the gene matches. CDR3 length equals 15 residues. Per the germline V gene, CDR1 is SGHRS and CDR2 is YFSETQ. The CDR3 here is CASSQGTGRDGEQFF. The CDR3 region has the DNA TGCGCCAGCAGCCAAGGGACAGGGAGAGACGGTGAGCAGTTCTTC.

The chain uses TRBV28 and TRBJ1-2; TRBD1 aligns across 12 bases. J lost 8 bases, V lost 2 bases, and 3 bases had no gene match. Germline CDR1 MDHEN, CDR2 SYDVKM. This CDR3 contains 14 residues. CDR3 residues: CASSLGTGGAGYTF. In DNA, the CDR3 is TGTGCCAGCAGTTTAGGGACAGGGGGCGCGGGCTACACCTTC.

The CDR3: CASRSRDRYYNEQFF. CDR3 DNA sequence: TGTGCCAGCAGGAGCCGGGACAGGTACTACAATGAGCAGTTCTTC. The gene calls are TRBV28 and TRBJ2-1; 8 bases are a match to TRBD1. Germline CDR1 MDHEN, CDR2 SYDVKM. This CDR3 spans 15 amino acids. After removal of 6 bases from V and 3 bases from J, the junction contained 7 bases not matched to a gene.

The gene calls are TRBV27 and TRBJ2-7, with TRBD1 identical over 9 bases. Germline V gene data show CDR1 as MNHEY and CDR2 as SMNVEV (reference sequence). CDR3 length: 13 amino acids. Trimming cost V 6 bases and J 6 bases; bases outside gene matches: 6. The CDR3 DNA follows: TGTGCCAGCAGGACAGGGGGGTTCGGCGAGCAGTACTTC. Translated, it gives CASRTGGFGEQYF.

This clone occurred a few times. This chain uses TRBV20-1 with TRBJ2-7; possible D gene TRBD1, 6 bases. The V and J ends lost 5 bases and 7 bases respectively, with 9 bases between them. The CDR3 covers 10 residues. CDR1 and CDR2 (germline): DFQATT, SNEGSKA (reference sequence). The CDR3 is CSASRGEQYF. The DNA of the CDR3 is TGCAGTGCTTCCAGGGGTGAGCAGTACTTC.

The rearrangement links TRBV2 to TRBJ2-3, with D possibly TRBD2 on 5 matching bases. CDR1 and CDR2 from the germline V gene are SNHLY and FYNNEI. Deletions cut 3 bases from V and 6 bases from J, with 16 bases between. The CDR3 has 15 residues. As DNA, the CDR3 is TGTGCCAGCAGTGAGTCTAGGCTCCCGGGGGATACGCAGTATTTT. This sequence encodes CASSESRLPGDTQYF.

This clone was seen once. The CDR3 protein is CASSFPGQTEAFF. The CDR3, as DNA: TGTGCCAGCAGTTTCCCCGGACAGACTGAAGCTTTCTTT. The V gene is TRBV28, the J gene TRBJ1-1, with a weak D call TRBD1 (6 bases). The V gene's germline CDR1 is MDHEN and CDR2 SYDVKM. CDR3 length: 13 residues. V was pared by 3 bases and J by 5 bases, with 10 bases between.

The V gene is TRBV21-1, the J gene TRBJ1-1. TRBV21-1 is a pseudogene segment. The CDR3 is 15 amino acids. The CDR3 spells CASSKARVRGTSAFF. In nucleotides, the CDR3 is TGTGCCAGCAGCAAAGCGCGGGTTCGGGGTACTTCTGCTTTCTTT.

V gene TRBV27 combines with J gene TRBJ1-4; tentatively, D is TRBD1 (5 bases). CDR1 MNHEY and CDR2 SMNVEV come from the germline V gene (reference sequence). The V and J ends lost 4 bases and 5 bases respectively, with 11 bases between them. The CDR3 spans 14 residues. CDR3 bases: TGTGCCAGCAGTTCCAGGGCTAAGAATGAAAAACTGTTTTTT. Protein sequence: CASSSRAKNEKLFF.

This clone came up a few times. V gene TRBV28 combines with J gene TRBJ1-3; D unclear. This CDR3 comprises 14 residues. Germline V gives CDR1 MDHEN, CDR2 SYDVKM. The V gene lost 1 base and the J gene lost 8 bases, with 12 bases spanning the gap. CDR3 DNA sequence: TGTGCCAGCAGTTTATTACTCTGGAGGGACACCATATATTTT. It translates to CASSLLLWRDTIYF.

This CDR3 reads CASSSAGTIQETQYF. CDR3 DNA sequence: TGTGCCAGCAGTTCTGCCGGGACTATACAAGAGACCCAGTACTTC. This chain links TRBV28 with TRBJ2-5; 7 nucleotides agree with TRBD2. Germline V gene sequence: CDR1 MDHEN, CDR2 SYDVKM. Germline trimming cut 4 bases from V and 2 bases from J; bases unmatched to any gene: 7. The CDR3 spans 15 residues.

This chain connects TRBV5-6 to TRBJ2-5; no clear D gene. This CDR3 has 14 residues. CDR1 is SGHDT and CDR2 is YYEEEE in the germline V gene. The V end was cut by 1 base, the J end by 4 bases, with 11 bases between. The CDR3 region has the DNA TGTGCCAGCAGCTTGACGGGTTTAGGAGAGACCCAGTACTTC. Amino acid sequence: CASSLTGLGETQYF. Filled out from reference TRBV5-6 and TRBJ2-5, the complete variable domain reads DAGVTQSPTHLIKTRGQQVTLRCSPKSGHDTVSWYQQALGQGPQFIFQYYEEEERQRGNFPDRFSGHQFPNYSSELNVNALLLGDSALYLCASSLTGLGETQYFGPGTRLLVL.

This clone is a singleton in its sample. The chain is built from TRBV11-2 and TRBJ1-4, with 7 bases identical to TRBD1. CDR3 length: 15 amino acids. Germline loops: CDR1 SGHAT, CDR2 FQNNGV. The V and J ends lost 5 bases and 5 bases, in that order; junction bases with no gene match: 8. CDR3 bases: TGTGCCAGCAGCCTACACGGGACAGTCAATGAAAAACTGTTTTTT. Translating gives CASSLHGTVNEKLFF.

The chain recombines TRBV5-4 with TRBJ1-4, with D unresolved. Germline CDR1 reads SGHNT; CDR2 reads YYREEE (reference sequence). The CDR3 extends over 14 amino acids. V lost 3 bases and J lost 0, with 6 bases in between. The CDR3 nucleotides are TGTGCCAGCAGCTCCCCAGCAACTAATGAAAAACTGTTTTTT. Translation gives CASSSPATNEKLFF.

V gene TRBV6-5 combines with J gene TRBJ2-1; 7 positions agree with TRBD2. Per germline, CDR1 MNHEY and CDR2 SVGAGI. The CDR3 runs 13 residues. With 6 bases clipped from V and 8 bases from J, the junction kept 7 bases outside the gene matches. DNA of the CDR3: TGTGCCAGCAGGAGTAGCGGGTTAGATGAGCAGTTCTTC. Amino acid sequence: CASRSSGLDEQFF.

The V and J genes are TRBV6-6 and TRBJ1-5; D is perhaps TRBD1 (5 bases). The CDR3 contains 13 residues. CDR1 and CDR2 (germline): MNHNY, SVGAGI (reference sequence). Trimming removed 6 bases at V and 4 bases at J, with 10 bases between. The CDR3 nucleotides are TGTGCCAGCAGGATTCGGGGGAATCAGCCCCAGCATTTT. It translates to CASRIRGNQPQHF.

The sample holds a few counts of this clone. This chain connects TRBV19 to TRBJ1-5, with TRBD1 matching over 8 bases. The CDR3 consists of 15 residues. Germline CDR1 is LNHDA and CDR2 is SQIVND (reference sequence). Trimming cost V 3 bases and J 7 bases; bases outside gene matches: 8. The CDR3, as DNA: TGTGCCAGTAGTATTCCTCAGGGGGCAGGGCAGCCCCAGCATTTT. This encodes CASSIPQGAGQPQHF. Full variable domain (rest looked up from reference TRBV19 and TRBJ1-5): DGGITQSPKYLFRKEGQNVTLSCEQNLNHDAMYWYRQDPGQGLRLIYYSQIVNDFQKGDIAEGYSVSREKKESFPLTVTSAQKNPTAFYLCASSIPQGAGQPQHFGDGTRLSIL.

This rearrangement joins TRBV30 to TRBJ2-3; 12 nucleotides agree with TRBD1. The CDR3 length is 15 residues. CDR1 is GTSNPN and CDR2 is SVGIG in the germline V gene (reference sequence). V lost 3 bases to trimming and J lost 4 bases; unmatched junction nucleotides: 5. In DNA form, the CDR3 reads TGTGCCTGGAGGAAAGGGACAGGGGGCCCAGATACGCAGTATTTT. Residues: CAWRKGTGGPDTQYF.

To note about this clone: An end of the junction does not agree with germline; a read error may underlie this. This CDR3 reads CSSSSPDVRDFFYEQYF. In DNA, the CDR3 is TGTTCCAGCAGCTCTCCGGACGTCCGGGACTTTTTCTACGAGCAGTACTTC. This chain joins TRBV7-9 and TRBJ2-7; D may be TRBD2 (6 bases). Germline lookup yields CDR1 SEHNR and CDR2 FQNEAQ (reference sequence). This CDR3 region has 17 residues.